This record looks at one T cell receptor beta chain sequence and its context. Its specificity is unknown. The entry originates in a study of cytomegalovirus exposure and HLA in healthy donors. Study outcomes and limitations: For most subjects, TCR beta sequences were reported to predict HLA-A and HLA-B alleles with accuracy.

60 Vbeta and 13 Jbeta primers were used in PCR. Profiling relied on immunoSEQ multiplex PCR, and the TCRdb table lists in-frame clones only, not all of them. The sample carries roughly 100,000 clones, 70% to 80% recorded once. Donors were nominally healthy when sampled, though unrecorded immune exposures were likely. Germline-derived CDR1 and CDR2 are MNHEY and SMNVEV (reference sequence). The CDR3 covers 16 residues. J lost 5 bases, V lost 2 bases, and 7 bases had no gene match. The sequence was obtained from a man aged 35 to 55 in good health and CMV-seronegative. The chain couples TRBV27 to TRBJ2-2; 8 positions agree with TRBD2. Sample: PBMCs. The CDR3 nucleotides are TGTGCCAGCAGTTTAATCTCGGGAGGGTTTACCGGGGAGCTGTTTTTT. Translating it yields CASSLISGGFTGELFF.